Shown below are 22 T cell receptor beta chains from a single sample sequenced in a study of T-cell reconstitution after alpha-beta-depleted transplantation in children. The TCRbeta library was prepared with unique molecular identifiers. TCRdb itself ran the PCR reads through MiXCR, one entry per CDR3 protein. The sample has 250,000 to 300,000 distinct CDR3 sequences; 11% are singletons. Sequenced material: peripheral blood, taken 180 days after TCRalphabeta/CD19-depleted stem cell transplant. These receptors all come from a male patient between 2 and 15 years old who had a stem cell transplant for chronic granulomatous disease, so the T cells may come from the graft donor.

This clonotype was counted ten times or more. V usage is TRBV6-6 and J usage is TRBJ2-1; D may be TRBD1 (6 bases). The V gene lost 2 bases and the J gene lost 7 bases, with 9 bases spanning the gap. The CDR3 covers 13 residues. In germline, CDR1 is MNHNY, CDR2 SVGAGI (reference sequence). CDR3 nucleotides: TGTGCCAGCAGTTACCAACAGGGAAATGAGCAGTTCTTC. It yields the protein CASSYQQGNEQFF.

This clonotype has ten or more counts. The J gene is TRBJ2-1, the V gene TRBV24-1; possibly TRBD1 for D (6 bases). The CDR3 has 15 amino acids. The germline V and J ends were trimmed by 9 bases and 7 bases, with 21 bases remaining between them. The germline CDR1 and CDR2 sequences are KGHDR and SFDVKD. CDR3 nucleotides: TGTGCCACCTCCTGGGGGAGTCAGGGGCAAAATGAGCAGTTCTTC. Its translation: CATSWGSQGQNEQFF.

In this sample, this clonotype turned up many times. The chain recombines TRBV13 with TRBJ2-1; 9 bases match TRBD1. The CDR3 extends over 12 amino acids. The V and J ends lost 6 bases and 13 bases, in that order; junction bases with no gene match: 7. CDR1 and CDR2 (germline): PRHDT, FYEKMQ (reference sequence). CDR3 DNA: TGTGCCAGCAGTAAAACAGGGGGCGGTCAGTTCTTC. Its protein is CASSKTGGGQFF.

This clonotype was observed at least ten times. The chain links TRBV29-1 to TRBJ2-5; no reliable D call. CDR1 and CDR2 (germline): SQVTM, ANQGSEA. The CDR3 contains 11 residues. Trimming left V 4 bases short and J 0 bases short, with 3 bases between. CDR3 coding DNA: TGCAGCGTTGGGCACCAAGAGACCCAGTACTTC. Its translation is CSVGHQETQYF.

This clonotype was recorded many times. This chain joins TRBV6-5 and TRBJ2-7; 12 positions match TRBD2. The V gene's germline CDR1 is MNHEY and CDR2 SVGAGI. Germline trimming cut 3 bases from V and 3 bases from J; bases unmatched to any gene: 12. The CDR3 totals 18 residues. The CDR3, as DNA: TGTGCCAGCAGTTATGGCGGGACTAGCGGGCGCCATCTCTACGAGCAGTACTTC. Translated, it gives CASSYGGTSGRHLYEQYF.

This clonotype was found many times. The CDR3: CASSLTPFSGRGTDTQYF. DNA for the CDR3: TGCGCCAGCAGCTTGACCCCGTTTAGCGGGAGGGGCACAGATACGCAGTATTTT. The chain couples TRBV5-1 to TRBJ2-3, with TRBD2 matching 11 bases. This CDR3 is built from 18 residues. The J segment lost 1 base and the V segment lost 1 base, leaving 8 bases of the junction unmatched. Germline V lookup: CDR1 SGHRS, CDR2 YFSETQ.

The J gene is TRBJ2-3, the V gene TRBV28, with 10 bases lining up with TRBD2. This CDR3 has 17 residues. V gave up 5 bases and J gave up 2 bases; unmatched junction bases: 10. CDR1 and CDR2 (germline): MDHEN, SYDVKM. CDR3 DNA: TGTGCCAGCAGTCCTTATTTGAGCGGGAGGGACACAGATACGCAGTATTTT. Its protein is CASSPYLSGRDTDTQYF.

V gene TRBV27 combines with J gene TRBJ2-6; TRBD1 agrees at 7 bases. Losses at the gene ends were 6 bases for V and 3 bases for J; bases not matched to a gene: 17. The CDR3 is 19 residues long. In germline, CDR1 is MNHEY, CDR2 SMNVEV (reference sequence). In nucleotides, the CDR3 is TGTGCCAGCAGGCCTTTGGCCGGGACAGCTAAGGGTGGGGCCAACGTCCTGACTTTC. This gives the protein CASRPLAGTAKGGANVLTF.

This clonotype was counted only a few times. The chain employs TRBV20-1 and TRBJ1-2; weak D call: TRBD1 (6 bases). The germline CDR1 and CDR2 sequences are DFQATT and SNEGSKA (reference sequence). Between the trimmed V and J ends, which lost 8 bases and 7 bases, there was a span of 11 bases. The CDR3 length is 10 residues. The CDR3 bases are TGCAGTATGAAGGGGGGTGGCTACACCTTC. Translation: CSMKGGGYTF.

Points on this clonotype: This may be a read error: a much more frequent sequence differs by one nucleotide. The rearrangement joins TRBV12-3 or TRBV12-4 to TRBJ2-1; TRBD2 matches at 9 bases. Matching the DNA end better, TRBJ2-7 makes the J call doubtful. The CDR3 is 13 residues long. The CDR3 coding sequence is TGTGCCACCGGCGGGACTAGCAACAATGAGCAGTACTTC. This gives the protein CATGGTSNNEQYF.

As concerns this clonotype: This sequence may be a read error, since a much larger clone differs from it by one base. This sequence joins TRBV18 and TRBJ2-7; TRBD1 might be the D (5 bases). From germline, CDR1 is KGHSH and CDR2 LQKENI. V was shortened by 3 bases and J by 5 bases, with 14 bases between the two germline ends. This CDR3 spans 14 amino acids. The CDR3 region is CASSPATGGHEQYF. The CDR3, as DNA: TGTGCCAGCTCACCGGCCACAGGTGGGCACGAGCAGTACTTC.

This clonotype was observed at least ten times. This rearrangement joins TRBV4-1 to TRBJ1-2, with 7 nucleotides matching TRBD1. The J segment lost 0 bases and the V segment lost 2 bases, leaving 6 bases of the junction unmatched. The germline gives CDR1 MGHRA, CDR2 YSYEKL. The CDR3 totals 16 residues. The CDR3 bases are TGCGCCAGCAGCCAACCTCGACAGGGACCTAACTATGGCTACACCTTC. Protein product: CASSQPRQGPNYGYTF.

This clonotype has a count of ten or more. This chain connects TRBV7-9 to TRBJ2-6; no definite D call. This CDR3 contains 15 residues. Trimming stripped 5 bases from V and 2 bases from J, with 10 bases between. The germline CDR1 and CDR2 sequences are SEHNR and FQNEAQ (reference sequence). Written as DNA, the CDR3 is TGTGCCAGCAGCCGAAATGAGCCTGGGGCCAACGTCCTGACTTTC. Translating it yields CASSRNEPGANVLTF.

This clonotype was detected ten times or more. The chain recombines TRBV6-1 with TRBJ2-6; tentative D call: TRBD1 (5 bases). The CDR3 contains 15 residues. CDR1 is MNHNS, CDR2 SASEGT, per germline. The V gene lost 6 bases and the J gene lost 0 bases, with 9 bases spanning the gap. CDR3 coding DNA: TGTGCCAGCAGGACAACAGGCTCTGGGGCCAACGTCCTGACTTTC. It encodes CASRTTGSGANVLTF.

This clonotype occurred many times. V is TRBV14 and J is TRBJ2-1, with D perhaps assigned TRBD1 or TRBD2 (5 bases each). There are 13 residues in the CDR3. In germline, CDR1 is SGHDN, CDR2 FVKESK. V was trimmed by 3 bases and J by 9 bases, leaving 12 bases between them. CDR3 residues: CASSHWTGTEQFF. DNA for the CDR3: TGTGCCAGCAGCCACTGGACTGGGACTGAGCAGTTCTTC.

Note on this clonotype: A much larger clonotype is one base distant, so this may be a read error. A read error is likely, as this CDR3 ends without the conserved phenylalanine or tryptophan. Because the CDR3's place on the DNA is in doubt, the DNA is left out and the CDR3 is given as listed by TCRdb. The chain is built from TRBV5-4 and TRBJ2-1; TRBD2 reflects the table's D call only, with no check against the DNA. The CDR3 region is 12 residues in length, termini included. The germline CDR1 and CDR2 sequences are SGHNT and YYREEE (reference sequence). The CDR3 loop is CASSLGAAIPFS.

V usage is TRBV19 and J usage is TRBJ2-7; either TRBD1 or TRBD2 may fit D (5 bases each). The CDR3 sequence is 13 residues long. Deletions cut 2 bases from V and 6 bases from J, with 11 bases between. The germline V gene encodes CDR1 LNHDA and CDR2 SQIVND (reference sequence). CDR3 loop: CASSIRGVSEQYF. The CDR3 DNA reads as TGTGCCAGTAGTATAAGGGGAGTATCCGAGCAGTACTTC.

This clonotype has ten or more counts. The chain couples TRBV20-1 to TRBJ2-1, with 14 bases that match TRBD2. V was clipped by 3 bases and J by 9 bases; unmatched bases: 7. The V gene's germline CDR1 is DFQATT and CDR2 SNEGSKA (reference sequence). The CDR3 runs 15 residues. The CDR3 reads CSASSTSGGAGEQFF. DNA of the CDR3: TGCAGTGCTAGCTCGACTAGCGGGGGGGCTGGTGAGCAGTTCTTC.

This clonotype was observed at least ten times. An end of the junction does not agree with germline; a read error may underlie this. The CDR3 DNA follows: TGTGCCAGCACCTCGGGGACTAAGAATCCGCATTTT. It encodes CASTSGTKNPHF. This chain connects TRBV6-2 or TRBV6-3 to TRBJ2-3; 7 bases are a match to TRBD2. Germline lookup yields CDR1 MNHEY and CDR2 SVGEGT. The CDR3 covers 12 residues.

In this sample, this clonotype turned up many times. The chain joins TRBV29-1 to TRBJ2-3, with 8 bases identical to TRBD2. The junction had 2 bases not matched to a gene; V was cut back by 4 bases and J by 2 bases. Germline CDR1 and CDR2: SQVTM and ANQGSEA. The CDR3 is made up of 13 amino acids. This CDR3 reads CSVGGGPTDTQYF. The CDR3 DNA reads as TGCAGCGTTGGCGGGGGGCCCACAGATACGCAGTATTTT.

This clonotype occurred many times. This chain connects TRBV7-2 to TRBJ2-1; 15 nucleotides agree with TRBD2. V lost 5 bases, J lost 4 bases, and 9 bases stayed unmatched. The V gene's germline CDR1 is SGHTA and CDR2 FQGNSA. The CDR3 consists of 18 residues. In DNA, the CDR3 is TGTGCCAGCAGCCCAGCGGGACTAGCGGGGGGAGCATACAATGAGCAGTTCTTC. It is translated as CASSPAGLAGGAYNEQFF. Supplemented by reference TRBV7-2 and TRBJ2-1, the full variable domain reads GAGVSQSPSNKVTEKGKDVELRCDPISGHTALYWYRQSLGQGLEFLIYFQGNSAPDKSGLPSDRFSAERTGGSVSTLTIQRTQQEDSAVYLCASSPAGLAGGAYNEQFFGPGTRLTVL.

Points on this clonotype: This clone may be a read error of a much larger clone one base away. The J gene is TRBJ1-2, the V gene TRBV12-3 or TRBV12-4, with 9 bases matching TRBD1. The CDR3 spans 15 residues. This CDR3 is CASSLFITGGHGDTF. The DNA of the CDR3 is TGTGCCAGCAGCCTATTCATTACAGGGGGCCATGGCGACACCTTC.